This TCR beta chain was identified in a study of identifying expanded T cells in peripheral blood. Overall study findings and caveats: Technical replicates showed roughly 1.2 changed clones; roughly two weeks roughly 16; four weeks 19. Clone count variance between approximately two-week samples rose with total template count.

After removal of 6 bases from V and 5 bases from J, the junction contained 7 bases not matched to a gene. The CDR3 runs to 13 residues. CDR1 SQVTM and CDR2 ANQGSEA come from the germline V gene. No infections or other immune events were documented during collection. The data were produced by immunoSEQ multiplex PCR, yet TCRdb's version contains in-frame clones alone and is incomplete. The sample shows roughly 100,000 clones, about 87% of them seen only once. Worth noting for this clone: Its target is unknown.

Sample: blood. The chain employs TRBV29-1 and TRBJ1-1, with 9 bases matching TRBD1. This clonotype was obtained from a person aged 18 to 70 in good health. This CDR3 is CSVSTGGRTEAFF. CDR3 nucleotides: TGCAGCGTATCGACAGGGGGGAGGACTGAAGCTTTCTTT.